The 23 T cell receptor beta chains presented below share a single source sample, sequenced in a study of blood T cells in healthy people across ages. A second PCR, run for about 6 to 12 cycles, used a sample-barcoded 5' primer plus a J-beta primer mix. TCRdb analysed the 5' RACE reads with MiXCR anew, one entry per CDR3 protein. This sample yields hundreds of thousands of distinct CDR3 sequences, of which 49% are seen a single time; about 32% belongs to the top ten. Input material: blood. These receptors all stem from a woman in her sixties in good health.

This rearrangement joins TRBV28 to TRBJ2-5; 9 nucleotides line up with TRBD1. Germline CDR1 MDHEN, CDR2 SYDVKM. The CDR3 length is 15 residues. The V segment lost 5 bases and the J segment 3 bases; nucleotides outside the gene matches: 7. The CDR3 protein is CASSGPGTGKETQYF. The CDR3 DNA follows: TGTGCCAGCAGTGGACCCGGGACAGGGAAAGAGACCCAGTACTTC.

The chain uses TRBV20-1 and TRBJ2-7; 7 bases are shared with TRBD1. In germline, CDR1 is DFQATT, CDR2 SNEGSKA (reference sequence). The length of the CDR3 is 13 residues. J gave up 7 bases and V 6 bases, and 12 bases lay outside the gene matches. The CDR3 bases are TGCAGTGCCCAGGCAGGGACAGATACGGAGCAGTACTTC. Its translation is CSAQAGTDTEQYF.

This clonotype was found a few times. The CDR3 loop reads CASSGGTEETQYF. Here the CDR3 DNA reads TGCGCCAGCAGCGGAGGGACGGAAGAGACCCAGTACTTC. The rearrangement links TRBV5-1 to TRBJ2-5; D might be TRBD2 (6 bases). Trimming took off 4 bases at V and 3 bases at J, with 10 bases between the two ends. Per the germline V gene, CDR1 is SGHRS and CDR2 is YFSETQ. The CDR3 has 13 amino acids.

The CDR3 loop is CASRQGQGRTDTQYF. The CDR3 nucleotides read TGTGCCAGCAGGCAGGGACAGGGTCGTACAGATACGCAGTATTTT. V is TRBV27 and J is TRBJ2-3, with 9 bases aligning to TRBD1. The germline CDR1 and CDR2 sequences are MNHEY and SMNVEV (reference sequence). The junction had 7 bases not matched to a gene; V was cut back by 6 bases and J by 3 bases. This CDR3 has 15 residues.

In its sample, this clonotype was seen many times. The chain is built from TRBV11-2 and TRBJ2-1; D gene uncertain. Per the germline V gene, CDR1 is SGHAT and CDR2 is FQNNGV. The CDR3 has 16 amino acids. V gave up 0 bases and J gave up 2 bases, with 11 bases separating them. The CDR3 region is CASSLEVVPPYNEQFF. For the CDR3, the DNA is TGTGCCAGCAGCTTAGAAGTAGTACCCCCCTACAATGAGCAGTTCTTC. The whole variable domain, filled in from reference TRBV11-2 and TRBJ2-1, reads EAGVAQSPRYKIIEKRQSVAFWCNPISGHATLYWYQQILGQGPKLLIQFQNNGVVDDSQLPKDRFSAERLKGVDSTLKIQPAKLEDSAVYLCASSLEVVPPYNEQFFGPGTRLTVL.

CDR3 region: CASSPGRGGRIYEQYF. CDR3 bases: TGTGCCAGCAGCCCCGGGAGGGGTGGCAGGATCTACGAGCAGTACTTC. This chain joins TRBV7-2 and TRBJ2-7, with 8 bases that match TRBD2. The CDR3 is made up of 16 amino acids. Germline loops: CDR1 SGHTA, CDR2 FQGNSA. J lost 3 bases, V lost 5 bases, and 12 bases had no gene match.

This rearrangement joins TRBV20-1 to TRBJ2-3; tentatively, D is TRBD1 or TRBD2 (5 bases each). Between the trimmed V and J ends, which lost 4 bases and 4 bases, there was a span of 12 bases. This CDR3 has 13 residues. CDR1 is DFQATT and CDR2 is SNEGSKA in the germline V gene (reference sequence). The CDR3 sequence is CSAMGVRSDTQYF. For the CDR3, the DNA is TGCAGTGCTATGGGGGTTAGGTCAGATACGCAGTATTTT.

The chain has TRBV5-1 and TRBJ2-1; 9 positions agree with TRBD1. The CDR3 contains 15 residues. Germline V gene sequence: CDR1 SGHRS, CDR2 YFSETQ. V lost 4 bases to trimming and J lost 8 bases; unmatched junction nucleotides: 10. This chain's CDR3 is CASSLRDRVLDEQFF. CDR3 nucleotides: TGCGCCAGCAGCCTCCGGGACAGGGTCCTCGATGAGCAGTTCTTC.

This chain links TRBV2 with TRBJ2-2; the D gene is possibly TRBD2 (6 bases). Trimming removed 2 bases at V and 5 bases at J, with 15 bases between. This CDR3 region has 16 residues. Germline values: CDR1 SNHLY, CDR2 FYNNEI. In nucleotides, the CDR3 is TGTGCCAGCAGTGAATCCCGGGAGCGGCGGACCGGGGAGCTGTTTTTT. Translation: CASSESRERRTGELFF.

The rearrangement joins TRBV6-2 or TRBV6-3 to TRBJ2-2; TRBD2 agrees at 9 bases. The CDR3 consists of 17 residues. The junction had 8 bases not matched to a gene; V was cut back by 5 bases and J by 1 base. Germline V CDR1 and CDR2: MNHEY, SVGEGT. The chain's CDR3 is CASSPRTSARNTGELFF. CDR3 sequence (DNA): TGTGCCAGCAGTCCGCGGACTAGCGCTCGGAACACCGGGGAGCTGTTTTTT.

The V call is TRBV14, the J call TRBJ2-1; the match to TRBD2 covers 10 bases. The CDR3 runs to 16 residues. With V trimmed by 2 bases and J by 5 bases, 6 bases remained unmatched. Germline V CDR1 and CDR2: SGHDN, FVKESK. The DNA for the CDR3 is TGTGCCAGCAGCCAAAGTAGCGGGAGGTGGGACAATGAGCAGTTCTTC. Translation gives CASSQSSGRWDNEQFF.

The V gene is TRBV10-3, the J gene TRBJ2-7; weak D call: TRBD1 (6 bases). The J call may be incorrect, as the DNA end agrees better with TRBJ2-5. This CDR3 comprises 13 residues. The germline V gene has CDR1 ENHRY and CDR2 SYGVKD. The CDR3 sequence: CAIRGQQEETQYF. The CDR3 nucleotides are TGTGCCATCAGAGGACAGCAGGAAGAGACCCAGTACTTC.

The V call is TRBV10-3, the J call TRBJ1-2; 7 nucleotides align to TRBD1. Germline assignment: CDR1 ENHRY and CDR2 SYGVKD. The CDR3 length is 15 residues. The V and J ends lost 2 bases and 6 bases, in that order; junction bases with no gene match: 9. The CDR3 DNA follows: TGTGCCATCAGTGAGACCGGAGGGGGCTTGCATGGCTACACCTTC. Translation gives CAISETGGGLHGYTF.

This clonotype was detected a few times. The V call is TRBV24-1, the J call TRBJ2-3; 9 positions agree with TRBD1. CDR1 is KGHDR, CDR2 SFDVKD, per germline. The J segment lost 10 bases and the V segment lost 10 bases, leaving 11 bases of the junction unmatched. The CDR3 extends over 13 amino acids. The CDR3 loop reads CATHPGTGTAQYF. In nucleotides, the CDR3 is TGTGCCACGCATCCCGGGACAGGGACCGCGCAGTATTTT.

The chain carries TRBV7-3 and TRBJ2-5; 7 bases are a match to TRBD1. V lost 4 bases and J lost 3; bases outside the gene matches: 8. The CDR3 sequence is 15 residues long. Looked up from germline, CDR1 is SGHTA and CDR2 is FQGTGA. The CDR3 DNA follows: TGTGCCAGCAGCTCCAGGACAGGATCGAAAGAGACCCAGTACTTC. Protein sequence: CASSSRTGSKETQYF.

The gene calls are TRBV7-9 and TRBJ1-2; D gene ambiguous. This CDR3 contains 16 residues. The V gene's germline CDR1 is SEHNR and CDR2 FQNEAQ (reference sequence). Between the trimmed V and J ends, which lost 3 bases and 5 bases, there was a span of 19 bases. CDR3 loop: CASSFRDARASYGYTF. Here the CDR3 DNA reads TGTGCCAGCAGCTTCAGAGACGCGAGGGCTAGTTATGGCTACACCTTC.

The chain couples TRBV27 to TRBJ2-3, with D tentatively TRBD1 or TRBD2 (5 bases each). The length of the CDR3 is 15 residues. CDR1 MNHEY and CDR2 SMNVEV come from the germline V gene (reference sequence). V lost 4 bases and J 0 bases, leaving 11 bases between the germline ends. The CDR3 reads CASSSRQRSTDTQYF. The CDR3 DNA reads TGTGCCAGCAGTTCCAGACAGCGGAGCACAGATACGCAGTATTTT.

The J gene is TRBJ2-1, the V gene TRBV9, with 7 nucleotides matching TRBD2. CDR1 and CDR2 (germline): SGDLS, YYNGEE. Trimming cost V 0 bases and J 6 bases; bases outside gene matches: 0. The CDR3 is made up of 13 amino acids. This CDR3 is CASSVASGNEQFF. CDR3 DNA: TGTGCCAGCAGCGTAGCTAGCGGCAATGAGCAGTTCTTC.

This chain connects TRBV20-1 to TRBJ2-1; 9 bases align to TRBD2. Germline CDR1 DFQATT, CDR2 SNEGSKA (reference sequence). The J segment lost 4 bases and the V segment lost 7 bases, leaving 8 bases of the junction unmatched. The CDR3 has 14 amino acids. CDR3 DNA: TGCAGTGTACCCGGGCGGGAGGGATACAATGAGCAGTTCTTC. Translating it yields CSVPGREGYNEQFF.

This clonotype appeared a few times. The V and J genes are TRBV7-2 and TRBJ2-7; TRBD2 aligns across 11 bases. This CDR3 comprises 12 residues. Germline trimming cut 10 bases from V and 7 bases from J; bases unmatched to any gene: 6. Germline assignment: CDR1 SGHTA and CDR2 FQGNSA. This chain's CDR3 is CATTSGVYEQYF. DNA for the CDR3: TGTGCCACGACTAGCGGGGTCTATGAGCAGTACTTC. Together with reference TRBV7-2 and TRBJ2-7, the CDR3 gives the full variable domain: GAGVSQSPSNKVTEKGKDVELRCDPISGHTALYWYRQSLGQGLEFLIYFQGNSAPDKSGLPSDRFSAERTGGSVSTLTIQRTQQEDSAVYLCATTSGVYEQYFGPGTRLTVT.

The chain links TRBV29-1 to TRBJ2-7; possibly TRBD1 or TRBD2 for D (5 bases each). Germline assignment: CDR1 SQVTM and CDR2 ANQGSEA. The CDR3 covers 12 residues. V was trimmed by 6 bases and J by 3 bases, leaving 12 bases between them. For the CDR3, the DNA is TGCAGCGTCCCCCTGGGGGACTACGAGCAGTACTTC. Its translation: CSVPLGDYEQYF.

V usage is TRBV5-1 and J usage is TRBJ2-3; D may be TRBD2 (5 bases). The length of the CDR3 is 15 residues. From germline, CDR1 is SGHRS and CDR2 YFSETQ. V shed 3 bases and J shed 2 bases, with 13 bases lying between them. The CDR3 loop is CASSSEAVLTDTQYF. In DNA, the CDR3 is TGCGCCAGCAGCTCAGAAGCGGTGCTCACAGATACGCAGTATTTT.

A few counts support this clonotype. The gene calls are TRBV7-2 and TRBJ2-7; 10 positions match TRBD2. V gave up 5 bases and J gave up 1 base; unmatched junction bases: 5. The CDR3 sequence is 15 residues long. CDR1 is SGHTA, CDR2 FQGNSA, per germline. In DNA form, the CDR3 reads TGTGCCAGCAGCAAGGGACTAGCGACATCCTACGAGCAGTACTTC. It yields the protein CASSKGLATSYEQYF. The variable domain in full, with the rest retrieved from reference TRBV7-2 and TRBJ2-7, is GAGVSQSPSNKVTEKGKDVELRCDPISGHTALYWYRQSLGQGLEFLIYFQGNSAPDKSGLPSDRFSAERTGGSVSTLTIQRTQQEDSAVYLCASSKGLATSYEQYFGPGTRLTVT.